This T cell receptor (beta chain) was captured by sequencing in a study of T-cell reconstitution after alpha-beta-depleted transplantation in children. Germline-derived CDR1 and CDR2 are KGHDR and SFDVKD. Trimming removed 4 bases at V and 7 bases at J, with 6 bases between. The CDR3 loop spans 12 amino acids. The TCRbeta library was prepared with unique molecular identifiers. TCRdb analysed the PCR reads with MiXCR anew, one entry per CDR3 protein. The table has 490,000 or so distinct CDR3 sequences, under 15% seen once; the top ten hold 5% to 6%. The gene calls are TRBV24-1 and TRBJ2-2; D gene ambiguous. Sequencing was performed on PBMCs from the stem cell graft donor, taken from the stem cell graft. The receptor comes from a human donor who donated a stem cell graft to a child with combined immunodeficiency. The CDR3 region is CATSDQYGELFF. The DNA of the CDR3 is TGTGCCACCAGTGACCAGTACGGGGAGCTGTTTTTT.